The 10 T cell receptor beta chains below were found in one sample sequenced in a study of control samples from healthy donors and cancer patients. Profiling relied on immunoSEQ multiplex PCR, and the TCRdb table lists in-frame clones only, not all of them. In the table there are roughly 170,000 clones, about 93% of which are singletons. The sample comprised blood. These receptors all come from a man younger than 35 in good health.

This clone showed up just once. The chain uses TRBV11-2 and TRBJ1-1, with unresolved D. The CDR3 sequence is 13 residues long. V lost 5 bases and J 5 bases, leaving 12 bases between the germline ends. Germline loops: CDR1 SGHAT, CDR2 FQNNGV. CDR3 nucleotide sequence: TGTGCCAGCAGCCCCCAGACTAGTACTGAAGCTTTCTTT. It codes for CASSPQTSTEAFF.

DNA for the CDR3: TGTGCCAGCTCACCCACGGATCCAGGGAACAATCAGCCCCAGCATTTT. This translates into CASSPTDPGNNQPQHF. V and J are TRBV18 and TRBJ1-5; possibly TRBD1 for D (5 bases). CDR3 size: 16 residues. Trimming cost V 3 bases and J 3 bases, with 15 bases left between them. Germline CDR1 KGHSH, CDR2 LQKENI.

The chain combines TRBV4-1 with TRBJ2-3, with TRBD2 matching 9 bases. This CDR3 region has 16 residues. The ends lost 0 bases at V and 2 bases at J; junction bases unmatched: 3. Germline V gene lookup returns CDR1 MGHRA and CDR2 YSYEKL. The CDR3 nucleotides are TGCGCCAGCAGCCAAGATAGCGGGGGACTCACAGATACGCAGTATTTT. It translates to CASSQDSGGLTDTQYF.

This sequence joins TRBV6-1 and TRBJ1-2; D unclear. Trimming removed 2 bases at V and 3 bases at J, with 7 bases between. CDR1 MNHNS and CDR2 SASEGT come from the germline V gene. The CDR3 loop spans 13 amino acids. The CDR3 nucleotides are TGTGCCAGCAGTGAAAACAGAGACTATGGCTACACCTTC. This codes for CASSENRDYGYTF.

CDR3: CASTSLEGYGYTF. In DNA, the CDR3 is TGTGCCAGTACTAGCTTGGAGGGTTATGGCTACACCTTC. The chain joins TRBV19 to TRBJ1-2; D gene unclear. V dropped 7 bases and J dropped 5 bases, with 14 bases sitting between them. The germline gives CDR1 LNHDA, CDR2 SQIVND (reference sequence). The CDR3 sequence is 13 residues long.

The chain combines TRBV4-2 with TRBJ2-1; TRBD2 is a possible D gene (6 bases). Germline CDR1 is LGHNA and CDR2 is YNFKEQ. The ends were cut back, 1 base at V and 8 bases at J, with 21 bases in the middle. The CDR3 contains 17 residues. The CDR3 loop reads CASSQGSRLAWGDEQFF. For the CDR3, the DNA is TGTGCCAGCAGCCAAGGCTCCCGGTTAGCATGGGGGGATGAGCAGTTCTTC.

This sequence joins TRBV25-1 and TRBJ1-6, with a possible D match to TRBD1 (6 bases). The CDR3 length is 16 residues. The V gene's germline CDR1 is MGHDK and CDR2 SYGVNS. The ends were cut back, 6 bases at V and 7 bases at J, with 19 bases in the middle. CDR3: CASSSHIAGANSPLHF. As DNA, the CDR3 is TGTGCCAGCAGCAGTCACATCGCAGGGGCAAATTCACCCCTCCACTTT.

This chain links TRBV2 with TRBJ1-4; D uncertain. The CDR3 contains 11 residues. Trimming cost V 7 bases and J 4 bases, with 4 bases left between them. Looked up from germline, CDR1 is SNHLY and CDR2 is FYNNEI. In DNA, the CDR3 is TGTGCCAGCACAGTTAATGAAAAACTGTTTTTT. This translates into CASTVNEKLFF.

This chain joins TRBV19 and TRBJ1-4; maybe TRBD1 (6 bases). Trimming cost V 5 bases and J 6 bases, with 16 bases left between them. Germline values: CDR1 LNHDA, CDR2 SQIVND (reference sequence). The CDR3 covers 15 residues. The CDR3 reads CASSGTGAPDEKLFF. The CDR3, as DNA: TGTGCCAGTAGTGGGACGGGGGCACCGGATGAAAAACTGTTTTTT.

J is TRBJ1-4 and V is TRBV7-6, with D perhaps matching TRBD1 (6 bases). Germline-derived CDR1 and CDR2 are SGHVS and FNYEAQ. Trimming left V 2 bases short and J 3 bases short, with 19 bases between. The CDR3 consists of 18 residues. CDR3 in DNA: TGTGCCAGCAGCTTATCGGACAGTGAAGAGAGAGCTAATGAAAAACTGTTTTTT. This sequence encodes CASSLSDSEERANEKLFF.